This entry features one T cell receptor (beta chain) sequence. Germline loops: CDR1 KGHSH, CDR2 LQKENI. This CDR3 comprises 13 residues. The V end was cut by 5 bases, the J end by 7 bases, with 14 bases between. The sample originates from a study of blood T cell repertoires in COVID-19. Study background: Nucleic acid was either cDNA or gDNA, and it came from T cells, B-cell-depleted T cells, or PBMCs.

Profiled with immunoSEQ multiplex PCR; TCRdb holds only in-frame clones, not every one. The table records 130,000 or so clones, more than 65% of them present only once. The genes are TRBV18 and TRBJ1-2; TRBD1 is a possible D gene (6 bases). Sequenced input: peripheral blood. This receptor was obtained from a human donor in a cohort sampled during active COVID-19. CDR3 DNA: TGTGCCAGCTCAGAACAGGGTGGAGCTGGCTACACCTTC. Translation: CASSEQGGAGYTF.